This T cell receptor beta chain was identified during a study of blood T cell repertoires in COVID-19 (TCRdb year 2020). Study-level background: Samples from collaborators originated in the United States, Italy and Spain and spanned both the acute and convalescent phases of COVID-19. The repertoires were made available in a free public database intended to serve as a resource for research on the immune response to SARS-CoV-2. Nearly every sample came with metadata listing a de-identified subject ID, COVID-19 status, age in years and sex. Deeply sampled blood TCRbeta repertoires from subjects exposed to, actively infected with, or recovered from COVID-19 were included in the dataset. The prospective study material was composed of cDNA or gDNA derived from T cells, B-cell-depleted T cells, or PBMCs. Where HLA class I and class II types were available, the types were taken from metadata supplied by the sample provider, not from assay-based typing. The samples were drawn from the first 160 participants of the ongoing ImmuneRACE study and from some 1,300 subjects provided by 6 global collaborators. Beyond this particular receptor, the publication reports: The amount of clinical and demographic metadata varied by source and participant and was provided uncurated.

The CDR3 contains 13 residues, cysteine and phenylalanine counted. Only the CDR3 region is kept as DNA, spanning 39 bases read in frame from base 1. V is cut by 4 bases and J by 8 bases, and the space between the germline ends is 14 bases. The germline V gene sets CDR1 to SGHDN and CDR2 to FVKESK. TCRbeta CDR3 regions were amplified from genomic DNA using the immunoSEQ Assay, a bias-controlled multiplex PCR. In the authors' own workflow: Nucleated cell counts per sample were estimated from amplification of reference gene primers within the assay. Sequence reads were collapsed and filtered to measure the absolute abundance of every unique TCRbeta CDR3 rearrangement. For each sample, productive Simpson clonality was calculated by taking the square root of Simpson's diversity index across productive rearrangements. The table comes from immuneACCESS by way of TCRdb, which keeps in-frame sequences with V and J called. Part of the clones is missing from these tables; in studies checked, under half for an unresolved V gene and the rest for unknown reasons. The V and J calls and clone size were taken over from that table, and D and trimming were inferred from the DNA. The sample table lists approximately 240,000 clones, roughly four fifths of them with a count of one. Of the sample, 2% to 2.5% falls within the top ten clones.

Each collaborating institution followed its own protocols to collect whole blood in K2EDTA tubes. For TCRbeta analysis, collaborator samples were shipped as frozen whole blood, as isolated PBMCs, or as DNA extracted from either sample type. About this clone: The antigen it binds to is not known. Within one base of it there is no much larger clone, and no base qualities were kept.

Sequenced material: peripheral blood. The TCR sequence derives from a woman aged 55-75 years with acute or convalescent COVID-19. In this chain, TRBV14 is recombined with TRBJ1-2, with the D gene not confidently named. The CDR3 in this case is CASSPSIYGGYTF. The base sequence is TGTGCCAGCAGCCCCAGCATCTACGGGGGCTACACCTTC.